This entry is about one T cell receptor (beta chain). The antigen remains unidentified. This specimen belongs to a study of shared clonotypes between healthy human individuals. Across the whole study: Each donor contributed plates that comprised three CD4 naive, three CD4 memory, two CD8 naive and one CD8 memory. Findings and limits, study-wide: Among several donors, 4.5% to 5.5% of naive CD4 clonotypes were found in common.

Assay: immunoSEQ multiplex PCR; the TCRdb copy retains only in-frame clones and omits some. The sample lists approximately 2.1 million clones, about 92% occurring once. V lost 2 bases, J lost 3 bases, and 12 bases stayed unmatched. CDR3 length: 17 amino acids. The V gene's germline CDR1 is MNHNS and CDR2 SASEGT. The receptor was isolated from a man in his late teens or twenties in good health. Some clones in this sample may be carry-over from other donors' samples. The material sequenced was naive CD4+ T cells from PBMCs. Specified subset: CD45RA+ positively selected. The chain is built from TRBV6-1 and TRBJ2-5; TRBD2 agrees at 7 bases. CDR3 nucleotide sequence: TGTGCCAGCAGTGAATCCCCGAGGGAGGGCCGAAAAGAGACCCAGTACTTC. Translation: CASSESPREGRKETQYF.